This T cell receptor (beta chain) derives from a study of cytomegalovirus exposure and HLA in healthy donors. Regarding the study as a whole: Many donors carried some public TCRs, although rarity characterized most TCR sequences. Three CMV-associated chains proved CMV antigen-specific in vitro.

The PCR ran on 60 Vbeta and 13 Jbeta primers. The data were produced by immunoSEQ multiplex PCR, yet TCRdb's version contains in-frame clones alone and is incomplete. The sample records 99,000 or so clones, roughly 15% being singletons. This clone was seen a handful of times. Its antigen remains unidentified. The sequence came from a female donor in good health and CMV-seronegative. What was sequenced was PBMCs.

CDR3 DNA sequence: TGTGCCAGCAGCCCCGGGGGCTACGAGCAGTACTTC. Translating gives CASSPGGYEQYF. The chain is built from TRBV2 and TRBJ2-7, with D tentatively TRBD2 (6 bases). The V end was cut by 6 bases, the J end by 3 bases, with 9 bases between. CDR3 size: 12 residues. The germline CDR1 and CDR2 sequences are SNHLY and FYNNEI.